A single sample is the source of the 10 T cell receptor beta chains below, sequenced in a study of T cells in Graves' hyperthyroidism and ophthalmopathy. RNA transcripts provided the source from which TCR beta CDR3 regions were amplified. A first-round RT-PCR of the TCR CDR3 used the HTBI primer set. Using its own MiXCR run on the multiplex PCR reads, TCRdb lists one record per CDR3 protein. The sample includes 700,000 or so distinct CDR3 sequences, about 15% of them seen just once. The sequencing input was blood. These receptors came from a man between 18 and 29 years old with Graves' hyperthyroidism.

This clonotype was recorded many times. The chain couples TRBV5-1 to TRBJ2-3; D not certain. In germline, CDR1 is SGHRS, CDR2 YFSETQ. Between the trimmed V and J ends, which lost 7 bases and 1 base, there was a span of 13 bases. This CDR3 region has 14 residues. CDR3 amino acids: CASGFKSGTDTQYF. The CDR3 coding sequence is TGCGCCAGCGGATTTAAAAGCGGCACAGATACGCAGTATTTT.

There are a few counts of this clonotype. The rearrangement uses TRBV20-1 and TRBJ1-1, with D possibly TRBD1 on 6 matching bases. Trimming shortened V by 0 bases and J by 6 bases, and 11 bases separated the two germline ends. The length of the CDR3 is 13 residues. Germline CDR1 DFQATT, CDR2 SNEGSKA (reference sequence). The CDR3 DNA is TGCAGTGCTAGAGATCCCAGGGGCCCTGAAGCTTTCTTT. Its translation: CSARDPRGPEAFF.

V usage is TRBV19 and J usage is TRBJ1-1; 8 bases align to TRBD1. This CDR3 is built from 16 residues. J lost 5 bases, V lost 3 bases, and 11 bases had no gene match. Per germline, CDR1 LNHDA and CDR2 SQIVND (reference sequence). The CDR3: CASSMISGRGRTEAFF. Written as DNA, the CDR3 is TGTGCCAGTAGTATGATCTCCGGCAGGGGGCGAACTGAAGCTTTCTTT.

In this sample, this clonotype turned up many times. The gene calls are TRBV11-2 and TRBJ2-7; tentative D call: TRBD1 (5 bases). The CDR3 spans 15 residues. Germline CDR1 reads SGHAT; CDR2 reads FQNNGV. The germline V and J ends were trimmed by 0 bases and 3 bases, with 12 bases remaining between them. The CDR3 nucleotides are TGTGCCAGCAGCTTAGATCGGCAGGGATTCTACGAGCAGTACTTC. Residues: CASSLDRQGFYEQYF.

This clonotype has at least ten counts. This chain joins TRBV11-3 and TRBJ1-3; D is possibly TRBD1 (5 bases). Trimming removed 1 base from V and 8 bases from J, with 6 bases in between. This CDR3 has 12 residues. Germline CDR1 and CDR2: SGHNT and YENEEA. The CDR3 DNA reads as TGTGCCAGCAGCTTAGTGGGACACACCATATATTTT. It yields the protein CASSLVGHTIYF.

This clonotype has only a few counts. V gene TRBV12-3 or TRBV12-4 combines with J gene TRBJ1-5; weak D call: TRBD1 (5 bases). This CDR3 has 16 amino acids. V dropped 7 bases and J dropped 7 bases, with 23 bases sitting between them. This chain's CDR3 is CASTTTRGGIGQPQHF. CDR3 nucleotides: TGTGCCAGCACCACCACACGGGGGGGGATAGGACAGCCCCAGCATTTT.

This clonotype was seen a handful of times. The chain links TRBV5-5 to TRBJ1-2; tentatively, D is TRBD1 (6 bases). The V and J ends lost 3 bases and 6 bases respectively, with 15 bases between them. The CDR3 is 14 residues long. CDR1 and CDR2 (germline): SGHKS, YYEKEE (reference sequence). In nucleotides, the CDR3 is TGTGCCAGCAGCTGGCGGGGGCGCATGGATGGCTACACCTTC. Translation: CASSWRGRMDGYTF.

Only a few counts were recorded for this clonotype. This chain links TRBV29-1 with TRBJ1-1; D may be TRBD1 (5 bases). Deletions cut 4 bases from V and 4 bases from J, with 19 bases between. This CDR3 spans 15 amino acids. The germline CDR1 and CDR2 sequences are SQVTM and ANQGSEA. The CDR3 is CSVVPPGGGFTEAFF. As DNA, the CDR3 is TGCAGCGTTGTCCCGCCGGGGGGGGGTTTCACTGAAGCTTTCTTT.

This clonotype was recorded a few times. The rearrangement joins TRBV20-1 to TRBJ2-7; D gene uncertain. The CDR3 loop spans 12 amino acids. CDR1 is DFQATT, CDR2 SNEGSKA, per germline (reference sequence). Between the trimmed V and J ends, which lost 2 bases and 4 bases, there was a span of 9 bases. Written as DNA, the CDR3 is TGCAGTGCTAGACCGCCGGCATACGAGCAGTACTTC. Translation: CSARPPAYEQYF.

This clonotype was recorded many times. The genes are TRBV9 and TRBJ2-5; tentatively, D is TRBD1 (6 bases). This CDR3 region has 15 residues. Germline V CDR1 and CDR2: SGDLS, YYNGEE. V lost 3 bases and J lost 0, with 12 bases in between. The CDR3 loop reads CASSARGAYQETQYF. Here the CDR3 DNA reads TGTGCCAGCAGCGCCAGGGGCGCGTACCAAGAGACCCAGTACTTC.